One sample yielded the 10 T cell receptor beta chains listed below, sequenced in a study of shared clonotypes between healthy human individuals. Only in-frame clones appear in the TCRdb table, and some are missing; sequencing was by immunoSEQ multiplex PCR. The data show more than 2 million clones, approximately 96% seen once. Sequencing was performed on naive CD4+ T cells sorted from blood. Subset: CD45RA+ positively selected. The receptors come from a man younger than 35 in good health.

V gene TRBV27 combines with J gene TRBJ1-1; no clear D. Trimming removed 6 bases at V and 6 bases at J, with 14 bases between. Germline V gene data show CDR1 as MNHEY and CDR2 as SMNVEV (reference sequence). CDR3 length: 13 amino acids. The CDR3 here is CASRSQSWAEAFF. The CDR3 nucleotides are TGTGCCAGCAGATCACAGAGCTGGGCTGAAGCTTTCTTT.

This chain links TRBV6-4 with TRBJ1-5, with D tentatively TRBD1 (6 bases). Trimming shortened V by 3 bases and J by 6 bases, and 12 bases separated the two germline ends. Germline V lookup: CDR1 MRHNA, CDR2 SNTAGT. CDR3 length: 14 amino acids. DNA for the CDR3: TGTGCCAGCAGTGAGCTACAGGGCGGTCAGCCCCAGCATTTT. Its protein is CASSELQGGQPQHF.

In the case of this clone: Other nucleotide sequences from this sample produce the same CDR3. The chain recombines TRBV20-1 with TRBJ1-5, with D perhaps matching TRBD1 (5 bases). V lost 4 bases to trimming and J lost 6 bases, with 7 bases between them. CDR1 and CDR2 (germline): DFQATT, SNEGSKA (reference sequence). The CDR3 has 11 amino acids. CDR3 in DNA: TGCAGTGCTACGGGGGGTCAGCCCCAGCATTTT. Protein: CSATGGQPQHF.

The CDR3 sequence is CASSLGASSAYGYTF. The DNA of the CDR3 is TGTGCCAGCAGCTTAGGGGCTTCCTCGGCCTATGGCTACACCTTC. This chain connects TRBV7-3 to TRBJ1-2, with D possibly being TRBD1 (5 bases). Germline-derived CDR1 and CDR2 are SGHTA and FQGTGA. This CDR3 region has 15 residues. Trimming left V 2 bases short and J 4 bases short, with 14 bases between.

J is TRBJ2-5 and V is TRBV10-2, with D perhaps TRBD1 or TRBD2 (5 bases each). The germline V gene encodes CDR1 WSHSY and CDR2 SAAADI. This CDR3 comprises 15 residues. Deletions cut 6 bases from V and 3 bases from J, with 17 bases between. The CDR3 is CASRTGGSGKETQYF. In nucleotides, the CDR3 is TGCGCCAGCAGAACAGGCGGATCGGGGAAAGAGACCCAGTACTTC.

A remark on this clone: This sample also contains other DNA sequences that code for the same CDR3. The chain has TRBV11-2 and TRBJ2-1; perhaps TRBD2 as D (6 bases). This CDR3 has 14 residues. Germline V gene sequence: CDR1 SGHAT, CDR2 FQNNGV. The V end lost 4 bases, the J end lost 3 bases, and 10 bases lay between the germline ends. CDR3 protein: CASSSTRGYNEQFF. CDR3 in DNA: TGTGCCAGCAGCTCGACTAGAGGCTACAATGAGCAGTTCTTC.

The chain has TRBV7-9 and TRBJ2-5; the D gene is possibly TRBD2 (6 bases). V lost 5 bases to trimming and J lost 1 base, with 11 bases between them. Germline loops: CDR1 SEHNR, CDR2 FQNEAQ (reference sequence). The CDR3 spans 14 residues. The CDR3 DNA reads TGTGCCAGCAGCGCCGGGGACTTCCAAGAGACCCAGTACTTC. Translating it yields CASSAGDFQETQYF.

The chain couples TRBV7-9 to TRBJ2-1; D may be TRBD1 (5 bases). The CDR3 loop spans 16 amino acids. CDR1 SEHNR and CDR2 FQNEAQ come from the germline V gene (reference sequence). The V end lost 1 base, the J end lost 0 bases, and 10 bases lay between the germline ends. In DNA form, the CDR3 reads TGTGCCAGCAGCTTAGGGGGCGTTAGCTCCTACAATGAGCAGTTCTTC. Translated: CASSLGGVSSYNEQFF.

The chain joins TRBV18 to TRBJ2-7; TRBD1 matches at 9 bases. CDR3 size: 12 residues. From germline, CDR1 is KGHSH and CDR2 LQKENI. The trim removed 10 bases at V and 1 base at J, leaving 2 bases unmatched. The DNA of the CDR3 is TGTGCCACCGGACAGGGGTCCTACGAGCAGTACTTC. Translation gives CATGQGSYEQYF.

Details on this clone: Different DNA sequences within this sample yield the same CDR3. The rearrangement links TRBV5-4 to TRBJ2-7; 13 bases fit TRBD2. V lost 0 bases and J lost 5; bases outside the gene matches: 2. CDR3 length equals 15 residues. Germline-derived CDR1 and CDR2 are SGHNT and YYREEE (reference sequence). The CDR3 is CASSLGGLAGDEQYF. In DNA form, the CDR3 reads TGTGCCAGCAGCTTGGGTGGACTAGCGGGAGACGAGCAGTACTTC.